The present entry profiles one T cell receptor beta chain with its context. The antigen this receptor binds is unknown. Base qualities are not provided; no much larger clone lies one nucleotide away. To identify antigen-specific CD4+ T cell clonotypes by their expansion, the ViraFEST assay first stimulated PBMC with viral peptide pools and then applied TCR sequencing. After less than 13 days of culture, CD4+ T cells were isolated with the EasySep CD4+ T cell isolation kit. Each participant received two doses of an mRNA SARS-CoV-2 vaccine, either BNT162b2 or mRNA-1273. Negative nucleocapsid antibody results before and after vaccination confirmed that the healthy vaccine recipients had no prior SARS-CoV-2 infection. Some 2 million PBMC per well were cultured with around 10 ug/ml peptides in IMDM containing approximately 4.5% human AB serum, about 9 IU/ml IL-2 and gentamicin. On days 3 and 7, half of the culture medium was replaced with fresh IL-2-containing medium. Unless noted otherwise, every peptide stimulation condition was grown in triplicate wells. PBMC were separated from whole blood using Ficoll-Paque Plus gradient centrifugation and were then either cryopreserved at -140C or used fresh. The spike proteins of SARS-CoV-2 and of the common cold coronaviruses HCoV-NL63, HCoV-OC43 and HCoV-229E were spanned by overlapping peptide pools. The QIAamp micro DNA kit was used to extract genomic DNA from the cultured CD4+ T cells.

The sample comes from a study of vaccination effects on CD4 cells after COVID-19 (dated 2022 in TCRdb). Study-level background: Across the study, the median time from the second dose to post-vaccine sampling was 72 days (range 14 to 241). SARS-CoV-2 spike-specific CD4+ TCR repertoires were compared before and after mRNA vaccination in COVID-19 convalescent patients and in infection-naive vaccine recipients. The Oncomine TCR Beta short-read assay on an Illumina iSeq 100 was used to sequence cultures from other donors in the study. Altogether, about 10 COVID-19 convalescent patients and several SARS-CoV-2-naive healthy vaccine recipients made up the full study.

V gives up 1 base and J gives up 3 bases, and the segment between their germline ends measures 7 bases. The CDR3, from cysteine to phenylalanine, totals 14 residues. Kept here is only the CDR3 DNA, which spans 42 bases and is read in frame from base 1. CDR1 and CDR2 (MGHRA, YSYEKL) derive from the germline V gene. The library was produced with the immunoSEQ multiplex PCR assay. DNA from the cultured, isolated CD4+ T cells was subjected to TCR beta CDR3 sequencing. The authors' pipeline ran thus. Non-productive TCR sequences were removed and reads were trimmed to the CDR3 region, keeping CDR3s of at least 7 amino acids. The MANAFEST web app was used to identify antigen-specific clonotypes by comparing expansion in peptide wells with expansion in reference cultures. For clones to be considered positive, expansion at FDR<0.05 versus reference and all other wells, an odds ratio above 5, and a frequency above 0.1% in two replicate wells were required. Cross-reactive clonotypes were defined as significantly expanded in SARS-CoV-2 spike wells and in at least one common cold coronavirus spike condition. Levenshtein distance calculated with the stringdist R package was used to assess CDR3 similarity, and unrooted trees were constructed with ape in R 3.6.1. As stored in TCRdb, this immuneACCESS dataset retains in-frame rearrangements with V and J assigned. A fraction of the clones does not appear; measured against another copy, unresolved V genes explain less than half of the discrepancy, and the remainder lacks a known reason. The DNA was the basis for D and trimming; V, J and clone size are from that table. Across this sample there are tens of thousands of clones, with less than 75% seen only once. The ten largest clones represent approximately 7.8% of the sample.

Overall study results and their limits: Clones induced by infection and clones induced by vaccination both contracted markedly at late timepoints after vaccination, which fits with T cell responses waning over time. The study was limited by a small number of convalescent patients and lacked early post-infection timepoints. Among healthy vaccine recipients, nearly all vaccine-induced clones were SARS-CoV-2 mono-reactive, and just 1 of 255 was cross-reactive with common cold coronaviruses.

The sequence is built from TRBV4-1 and TRBJ2-1; no D segment can be confidently identified. This TCR was recovered from a human donor who received a COVID-19 vaccine. This sample comprised CD4+ T cells from PBMCs cultured with SARS-CoV-2 spike peptides, obtained after COVID-19 vaccination. The intended sense of this specimen's cell subset or site label: SARS-CoV-2 spike overlapping peptide pool stimulation. The CDR3 in this case is CASSQVSVYNEQFF. The sequenced DNA is TGCGCCAGCAGCCAAGTTTCCGTCTACAATGAGCAGTTCTTC.